This T cell receptor beta chain was retrieved from a study of T cells in Graves' hyperthyroidism and ophthalmopathy. CDR1 and CDR2 (germline): LNHDA, SQIVND (reference sequence). The CDR3 runs to 18 residues. Amplified regions were TCR beta CDR3 sequences from RNA transcripts. The TCR CDR3 was amplified in a first-round RT-PCR using the HTBI primer set. TCRdb processed the multiplex PCR reads anew with MiXCR; each CDR3 protein has one entry. The sample lists approximately 720,000 distinct CDR3 sequences; approximately 19% were seen once. Hyperthyroidism in the patients, aged 18 to 65, was newly diagnosed and under 2 months in duration. Diagnoses were established using clinical symptoms, serum thyroxine and TRAb, thyroid ultrasound and orbital computed tomography. Comments on this clonotype: The junction and the germline gene differ at one end; a read error may be behind it.

The gene calls are TRBV19 and TRBJ2-5; 10 positions agree with TRBD1. Sequencing used blood. The clonotype was recovered from a woman in her fifties or sixties with Graves' hyperthyroidism that later progressed to Graves' ophthalmopathy. The CDR3 DNA reads TGTGCCAGTGGTATAGCCAATCTCTACCGGGACAGGGGAGAGACCCAGTACTTC. Translated, it gives CASGIANLYRDRGETQYF.